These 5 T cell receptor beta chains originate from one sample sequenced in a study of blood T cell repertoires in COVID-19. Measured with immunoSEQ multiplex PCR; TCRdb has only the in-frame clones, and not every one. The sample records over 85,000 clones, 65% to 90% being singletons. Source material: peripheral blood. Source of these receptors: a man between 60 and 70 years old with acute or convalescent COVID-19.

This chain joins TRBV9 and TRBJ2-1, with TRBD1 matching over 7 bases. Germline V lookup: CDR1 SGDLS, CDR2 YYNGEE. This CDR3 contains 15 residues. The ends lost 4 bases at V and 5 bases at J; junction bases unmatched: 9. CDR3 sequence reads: CASSRGRGTDNEQFF. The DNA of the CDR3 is TGTGCCAGCAGCAGGGGCAGGGGGACAGACAATGAGCAGTTCTTC. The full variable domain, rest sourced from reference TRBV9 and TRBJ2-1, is DSGVTQTPKHLITATGQRVTLRCSPRSGDLSVYWYQQSLDQGLQFLIQYYNGEERAKGNILERFSAQQFPDLHSELNLSSLELGDSALYFCASSRGRGTDNEQFFGPGTRLTVL.

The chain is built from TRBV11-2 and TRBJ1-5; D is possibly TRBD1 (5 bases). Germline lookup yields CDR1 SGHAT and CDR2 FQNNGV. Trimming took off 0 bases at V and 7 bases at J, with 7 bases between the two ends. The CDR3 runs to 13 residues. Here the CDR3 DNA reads TGTGCCAGCAGCTTAGATTGGGGCCAGCCCCAGCATTTT. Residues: CASSLDWGQPQHF.

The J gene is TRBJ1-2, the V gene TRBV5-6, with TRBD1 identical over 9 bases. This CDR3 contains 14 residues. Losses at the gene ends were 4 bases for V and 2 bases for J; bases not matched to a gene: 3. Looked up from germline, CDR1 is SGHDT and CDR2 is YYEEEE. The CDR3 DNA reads TGTGCCAGCAGCCCCGACAGGGGGAACTATGGCTACACCTTC. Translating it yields CASSPDRGNYGYTF.

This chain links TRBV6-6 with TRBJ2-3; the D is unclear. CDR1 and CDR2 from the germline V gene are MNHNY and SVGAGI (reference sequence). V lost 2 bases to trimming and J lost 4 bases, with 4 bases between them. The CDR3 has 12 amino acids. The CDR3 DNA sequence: TGTGCCAGCAGTTACGTCGCAGATACGCAGTATTTT. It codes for CASSYVADTQYF.

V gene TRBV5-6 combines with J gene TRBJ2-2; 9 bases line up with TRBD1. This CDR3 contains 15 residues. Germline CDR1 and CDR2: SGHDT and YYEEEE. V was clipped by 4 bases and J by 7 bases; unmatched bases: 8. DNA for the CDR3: TGTGCCAGCAGCCGGGGGGACAGGGCAATCGGGGAGCTGTTTTTT. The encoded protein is CASSRGDRAIGELFF.